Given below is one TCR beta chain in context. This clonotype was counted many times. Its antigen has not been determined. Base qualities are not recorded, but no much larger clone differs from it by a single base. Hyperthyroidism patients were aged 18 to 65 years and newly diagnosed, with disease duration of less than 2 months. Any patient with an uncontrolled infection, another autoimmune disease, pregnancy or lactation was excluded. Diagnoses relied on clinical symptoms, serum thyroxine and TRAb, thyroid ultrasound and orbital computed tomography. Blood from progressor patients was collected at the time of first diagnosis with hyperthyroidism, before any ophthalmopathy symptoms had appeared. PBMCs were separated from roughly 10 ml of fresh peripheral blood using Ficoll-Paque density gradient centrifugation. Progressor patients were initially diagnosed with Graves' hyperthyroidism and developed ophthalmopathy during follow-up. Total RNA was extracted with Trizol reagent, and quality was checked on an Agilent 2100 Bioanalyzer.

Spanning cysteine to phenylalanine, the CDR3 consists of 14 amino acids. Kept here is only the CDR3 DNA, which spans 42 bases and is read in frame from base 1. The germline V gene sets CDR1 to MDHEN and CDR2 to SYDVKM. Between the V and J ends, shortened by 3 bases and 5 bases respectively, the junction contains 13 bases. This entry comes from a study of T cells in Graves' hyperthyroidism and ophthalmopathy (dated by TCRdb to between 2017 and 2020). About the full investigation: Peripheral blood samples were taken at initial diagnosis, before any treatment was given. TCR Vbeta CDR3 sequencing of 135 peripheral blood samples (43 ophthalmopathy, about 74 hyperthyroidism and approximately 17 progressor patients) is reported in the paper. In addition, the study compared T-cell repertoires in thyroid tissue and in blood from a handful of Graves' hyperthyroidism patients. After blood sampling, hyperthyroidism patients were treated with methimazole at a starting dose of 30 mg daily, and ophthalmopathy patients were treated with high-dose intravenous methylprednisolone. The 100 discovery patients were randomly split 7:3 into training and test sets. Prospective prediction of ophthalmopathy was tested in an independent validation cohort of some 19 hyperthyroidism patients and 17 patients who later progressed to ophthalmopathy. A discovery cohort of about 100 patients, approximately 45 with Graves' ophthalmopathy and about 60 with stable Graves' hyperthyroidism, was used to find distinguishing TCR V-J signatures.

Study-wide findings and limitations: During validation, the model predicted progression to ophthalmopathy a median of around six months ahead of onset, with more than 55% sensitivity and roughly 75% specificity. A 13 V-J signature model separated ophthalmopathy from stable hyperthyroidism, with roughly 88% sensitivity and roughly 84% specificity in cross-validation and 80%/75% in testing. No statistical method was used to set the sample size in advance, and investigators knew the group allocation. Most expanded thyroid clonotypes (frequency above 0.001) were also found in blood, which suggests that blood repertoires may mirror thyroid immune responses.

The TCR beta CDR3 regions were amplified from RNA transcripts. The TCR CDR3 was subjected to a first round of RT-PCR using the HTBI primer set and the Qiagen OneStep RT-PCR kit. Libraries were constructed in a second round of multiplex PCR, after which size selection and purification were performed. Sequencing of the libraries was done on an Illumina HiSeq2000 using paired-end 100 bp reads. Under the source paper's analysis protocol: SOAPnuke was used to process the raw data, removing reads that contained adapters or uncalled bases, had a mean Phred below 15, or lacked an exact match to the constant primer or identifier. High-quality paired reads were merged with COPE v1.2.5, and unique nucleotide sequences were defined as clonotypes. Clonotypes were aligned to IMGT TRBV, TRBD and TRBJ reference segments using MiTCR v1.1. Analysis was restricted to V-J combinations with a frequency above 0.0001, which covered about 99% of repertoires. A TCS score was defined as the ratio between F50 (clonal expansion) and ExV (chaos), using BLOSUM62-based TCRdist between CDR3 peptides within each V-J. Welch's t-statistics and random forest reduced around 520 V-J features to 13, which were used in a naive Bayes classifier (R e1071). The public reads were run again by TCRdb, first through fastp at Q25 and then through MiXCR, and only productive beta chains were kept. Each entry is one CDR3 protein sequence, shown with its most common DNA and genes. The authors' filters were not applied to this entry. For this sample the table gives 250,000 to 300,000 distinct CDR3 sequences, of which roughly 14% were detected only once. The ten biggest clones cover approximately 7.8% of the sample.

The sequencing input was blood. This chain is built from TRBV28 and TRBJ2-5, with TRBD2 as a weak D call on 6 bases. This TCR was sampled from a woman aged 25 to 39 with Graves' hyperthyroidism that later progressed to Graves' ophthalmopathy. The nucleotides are TGTGCCAGCAGTTTCTTGAGAGGAGGGGAGACCCAGTACTTC. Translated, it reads CASSFLRGGETQYF.